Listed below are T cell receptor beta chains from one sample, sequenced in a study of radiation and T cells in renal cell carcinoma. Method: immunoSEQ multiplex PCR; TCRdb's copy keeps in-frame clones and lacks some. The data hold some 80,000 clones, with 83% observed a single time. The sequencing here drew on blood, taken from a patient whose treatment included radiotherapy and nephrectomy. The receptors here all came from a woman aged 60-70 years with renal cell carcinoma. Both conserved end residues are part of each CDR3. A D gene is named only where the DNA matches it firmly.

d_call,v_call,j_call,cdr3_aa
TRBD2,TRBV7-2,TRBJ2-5,CASSPQAGGLGQETQYF
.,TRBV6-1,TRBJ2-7,CASSEGGRRGTFSYEQYF
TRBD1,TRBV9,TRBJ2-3,CASSVGDSWSTDTQYF
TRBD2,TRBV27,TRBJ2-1,CASSGLAGNSYNEQFF
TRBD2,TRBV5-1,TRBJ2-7,CASSLAAGDREQYF
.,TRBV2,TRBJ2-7,CASSVTREQYF
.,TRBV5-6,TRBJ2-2,CASSPANTGELFF
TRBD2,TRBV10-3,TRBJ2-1,CAIIQRSREGFF
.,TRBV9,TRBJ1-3,CASSVEGAGSYSGNTIYF
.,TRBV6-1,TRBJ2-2,CASIRQSNTGELFF
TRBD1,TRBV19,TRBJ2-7,CASSTGTASYEQYF
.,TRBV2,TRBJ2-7,CASSGDALGRSGQYF
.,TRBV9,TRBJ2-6,CASSVDGLSGANVLTF
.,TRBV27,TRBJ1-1,CASSRSLGGRTEAFF
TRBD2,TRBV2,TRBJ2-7,CASSEAWASGSSYEQYF
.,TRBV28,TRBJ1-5,CASSFFGTSLSNQPQHF
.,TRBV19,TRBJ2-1,CASSMSGGRSYNEQFF
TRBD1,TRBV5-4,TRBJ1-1,CASSSPGQRFTEAFF
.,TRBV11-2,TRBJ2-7,CASSTGNSRAYEQYF
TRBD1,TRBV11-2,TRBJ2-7,CASSLTDRGHSYEQYF
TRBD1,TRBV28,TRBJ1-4,CASTWIFGQGNEKLFF
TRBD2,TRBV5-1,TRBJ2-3,CASSLGLAGGIGDTQYF
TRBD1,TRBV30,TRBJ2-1,CAWSEGAPIF
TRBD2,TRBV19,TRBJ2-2,CASSPISGGANTGELFF
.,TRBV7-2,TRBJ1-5,CASSLNRASNQPQHF
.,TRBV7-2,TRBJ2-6,CASTPGGGTGPSGANVLTF
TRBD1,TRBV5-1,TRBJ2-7,CASSLTGGGPYEQYF
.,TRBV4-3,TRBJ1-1,CASSQARGQLNTEAFF
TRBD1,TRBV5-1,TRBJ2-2,CASSLARGLANTGELFF
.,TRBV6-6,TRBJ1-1,CASSKTGTSEAFF
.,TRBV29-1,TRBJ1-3,CSGALSSGNTIYF
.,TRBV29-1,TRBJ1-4,CSVGLSGSGNNEKLFF
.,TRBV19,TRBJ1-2,CASTPTDLYGYTF
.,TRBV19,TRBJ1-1,CASSQGGMVGTEAFF
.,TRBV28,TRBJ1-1,CASRGNTEAFF
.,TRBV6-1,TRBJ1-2,CASSDGNGGYTF
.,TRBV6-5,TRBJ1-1,CAGRNTGYRTEAFF